This T cell receptor (beta chain) derives from a study of early T cells in non-severe SARS-CoV-2 infection (dated by TCRdb to about 2021). Background on the whole study: Because TCR sequencing relied on bulk RNA taken from unsorted whole blood, pairing of alpha and beta chains was not possible.

Study-wide conclusions, independent of this receptor: VDJdb matching was skewed toward anti-spike CD8 responses and likely underestimated virus-specific expansions by missing private and CD4 specificities.

A case-control design nested within a healthcare worker cohort in London, UK, was used, with weekly nasopharyngeal swab PCR tests and blood sampling performed. Healthcare workers were recruited during the week of the UK lockdown, between 23 and 31 March 2020, and followed weekly for up to roughly 15 weeks. Library generation was performed with 5' RACE. The data were produced on a NextSeq 500. To correct for sequencing error and PCR bias, the TCR library protocol tagged individual cDNA molecules with unique molecular identifiers. Both TCR alpha and beta chains were sequenced, and tight co-correlation was observed between alpha and beta sequence abundances in each sample. Per the authors' processing: Decombinator V4 was used to annotate TCR sequences for V gene, J gene and CDR3. TCRs were defined as expanded if a significant change between any two time points was detected under a Poisson model with p below 0.0001. Abundances of TCRs were expressed as counts per million after normalisation to the total number of TCRs sequenced in each sample. MAIT TCRs were defined by TRAV1-2 paired with TRAJ12, TRAJ20 or TRAJ33, and iNKT TCRs by TRAV10 paired with TRAJ18. A search of VDJdb, accessed on 1 November 2021, was run for TCRs annotated to CMV, EBV and SARS-CoV-2, with TCRs annotated for multiple antigens excluded. The public sequencing data were trimmed at Q25 with fastp and processed into clonotypes with MiXCR by TCRdb, which kept only in-frame beta chains. Records with the same CDR3 protein are collapsed into one entry carrying the most frequent genes and DNA. The V and J calls, along with clone size, are taken from TCRdb and not from the paper's own processing. Here the sample has around 29,000 distinct CDR3 sequences; over 4.5% occur a single time. 4% to 5.5% of the sample lies in the top ten.

In regard to this clonotype: The clone's antigen remains unknown. Within one base of it there is no much larger clone, and no base qualities were kept.

CDR1 and CDR2 were assigned from the germline V gene (reference sequence) as DFQATT and SNEGSKA. The CDR3 spans 14 residues, from the cysteine through the phenylalanine. Only the CDR3 part of the read is kept: 42 bases, read in frame from the first base. Unmatched junction bases come to 2, with V trimmed by 0 bases and J by 1 base. The chain couples TRBV20-1 to TRBJ1-1, with 7 bases in between that match TRBD1. Input material: whole blood. The TCR originated in an adult who was a healthcare worker with PCR-confirmed SARS-CoV-2 infection or an uninfected control (not recorded which). CDR3 region: CSARDGTANTEAFF. At the DNA level, the sequence is TGCAGTGCTAGAGATGGGACAGCGAACACTGAAGCTTTCTTT.